One and the same sample provided the 18 T cell receptor beta chains below, sequenced in a study of blood T cell repertoires in COVID-19. Produced via immunoSEQ multiplex PCR; TCRdb's table is partial and in-frame only. The sample shows around 250,000 clones, approximately 82% of them seen only once. The specimen sequenced was PBMCs or T cells enriched from blood (not recorded which). The receptors originated from a man in his forties who had been exposed to COVID-19.

The gene calls are TRBV10-3 and TRBJ2-5; TRBD2 matches at 9 bases. The CDR3 is 14 amino acids. V was pared by 7 bases and J by 6 bases, with 9 bases of the junction left unmatched. Germline CDR1 reads ENHRY; CDR2 reads SYGVKD. The chain's CDR3 is CAIIGSGSGQTQYF. CDR3 in DNA: TGTGCCATCATAGGTAGCGGGAGCGGGCAGACCCAGTACTTC.

The V gene is TRBV27, the J gene TRBJ2-7; 7 bases agree with TRBD2. The CDR3 sequence is 16 residues long. The ends lost 5 bases at V and 3 bases at J; junction bases unmatched: 13. Looked up from germline, CDR1 is MNHEY and CDR2 is SMNVEV (reference sequence). CDR3 DNA: TGTGCCAGCAGTCCCGCCGTTAGCGGGTCCAACTACGAGCAGTACTTC. Translation gives CASSPAVSGSNYEQYF.

The chain recombines TRBV11-3 with TRBJ1-2; no definite D call. Germline V CDR1 and CDR2: SGHNT, YENEEA. CDR3 size: 13 residues. Between the trimmed V and J ends, which lost 0 bases and 8 bases, there was a span of 10 bases. The CDR3 DNA follows: TGTGCCAGCAGCTTAGAGTACAGTAACGGCTACACCTTC. Its translation: CASSLEYSNGYTF.

This clone was found once. Germline is not matched at one junction end, which may reflect a read error. The chain uses TRBV7-7 and TRBJ2-2, with D possibly matching TRBD2 (5 bases). This CDR3 is 15 amino acids long. Germline CDR1 reads SSHAT; CDR2 reads FNYEAQ (reference sequence). In DNA form, the CDR3 reads TGTGCTAGCAGCCGAATTGGAGGGAACACCGGGGAGCTGTTTTTT. It specifies CASSRIGGNTGELFF. The whole variable domain, filled in from reference TRBV7-7 and TRBJ2-2, reads GAGVSQSPRYKVTKRGQDVTLRCDPISSHATLYWYQQALGQGPEFLTYFNYEAQPDKSGLPSDRFSAERPEGSISTLTIQRTEQRDSAMYRCASSRIGGNTGELFFGEGSRLTVL.

This sequence joins TRBV10-3 and TRBJ2-7; 7 bases agree with TRBD1. Germline V gives CDR1 ENHRY, CDR2 SYGVKD. The CDR3 runs 13 residues. V dropped 10 bases and J dropped 6; count of bases not matched to a gene: 12. The CDR3 nucleotides are TGTGCCACCGCCCCGACAGGGTCAGGCGAGCAGTACTTC. It yields the protein CATAPTGSGEQYF.

V is TRBV15 and J is TRBJ2-3; TRBD2 is a possible D gene (6 bases). The CDR3 contains 15 residues. Trimming shortened V by 1 base and J by 4 bases, and 12 bases separated the two germline ends. Germline V gives CDR1 LNHNV, CDR2 YYDKDF (reference sequence). The CDR3: CATSRVGGTADTQYF. The CDR3 bases are TGTGCCACCAGCAGAGTTGGGGGGACGGCAGATACGCAGTATTTT.

This clone appeared a few times. This chain joins TRBV5-1 and TRBJ1-1; 8 bases map to TRBD1. CDR1 is SGHRS and CDR2 is YFSETQ in the germline V gene. The V segment lost 4 bases and the J segment 3 bases; nucleotides outside the gene matches: 5. This CDR3 contains 14 residues. The CDR3 bases are TGCGCCAGCAGCCCCCGGGACAGGTACACTGAAGCTTTCTTT. Protein sequence: CASSPRDRYTEAFF. Using reference TRBV5-1 and TRBJ1-1 for the parts outside the CDR3, the full variable domain is KAGVTQTPRYLIKTRGQQVTLSCSPISGHRSVSWYQQTPGQGLQFLFEYFSETQRNKGNFPGRFSGRQFSNSRSEMNVSTLELGDSALYLCASSPRDRYTEAFFGQGTRLTVV.

This rearrangement joins TRBV27 to TRBJ2-3; no clear D gene. The V gene's germline CDR1 is MNHEY and CDR2 SMNVEV (reference sequence). The V end was cut by 4 bases, the J end by 0 bases, with 8 bases between. The CDR3 loop spans 14 amino acids. As DNA, the CDR3 is TGTGCCAGCAGTTCCGTAGTGAGCACAGATACGCAGTATTTT. As protein: CASSSVVSTDTQYF.

As regards this clone: At one of its ends the junction is not consistent with the germline gene, which may arise from a read error. The chain couples TRBV13 to TRBJ1-1; perhaps TRBD1 as D (6 bases). Germline CDR1 PRHDT, CDR2 FYEKMQ (reference sequence). CDR3 length equals 13 residues. The CDR3 region is CASGFKGVAEAFF. CDR3 coding DNA: TGTGCCAGCGGCTTTAAGGGGGTCGCTGAAGCTTTCTTT.

This clone occurred once. The chain uses TRBV11-1 and TRBJ1-5, with D hard to call. Trimming removed 1 base at V and 6 bases at J, with 10 bases between. This CDR3 has 14 amino acids. From germline, CDR1 is SGHAT and CDR2 FQDESV (reference sequence). CDR3 sequence (DNA): TGTGCCAGCAGCTTAGAATCGAGTTCTCAGCCCCAGCATTTT. Its protein is CASSLESSSQPQHF.

The V and J genes are TRBV11-3 and TRBJ1-3; TRBD1 might be the D (5 bases). This CDR3 is 16 amino acids long. From germline, CDR1 is SGHNT and CDR2 YENEEA. V was pared by 5 bases and J by 0 bases, with 14 bases between. The CDR3 here is CASSTSGDVSGNTIYF. In DNA form, the CDR3 reads TGTGCCAGCAGCACGTCGGGGGATGTCTCTGGAAACACCATATATTTT. Variable domain in full (rest from reference TRBV11-3 and TRBJ1-3): EAGVVQSPRYKIIEKKQPVAFWCNPISGHNTLYWYLQNLGQGPELLIRYENEEAVDDSQLPKDRFSAERLKGVDSTLKIQPAELGDSAVYLCASSTSGDVSGNTIYFGEGSWLTVV.

The V call is TRBV4-1, the J call TRBJ2-7; maybe TRBD2 (6 bases). Germline V gives CDR1 MGHRA, CDR2 YSYEKL. V lost 4 bases and J lost 10, with 17 bases in between. The CDR3 length is 13 residues. CDR3 sequence: CASSRLLAARQYF. CDR3 sequence (DNA): TGCGCCAGCAGCCGCCTTTTAGCGGCTCGTCAGTACTTC.

This chain uses TRBV27 with TRBJ1-5; the match to TRBD1 covers 8 bases. CDR1 is MNHEY and CDR2 is SMNVEV in the germline V gene (reference sequence). The CDR3 has 13 amino acids. V lost 4 bases, J lost 7 bases, and 3 bases stayed unmatched. DNA of the CDR3: TGTGCCAGCAGTTCCAGGGGGCGGCAGCCCCAGCATTTT. Its translation is CASSSRGRQPQHF.

The rearrangement joins TRBV5-1 to TRBJ1-3; 8 bases are a match to TRBD1. Germline V gene sequence: CDR1 SGHRS, CDR2 YFSETQ. CDR3 length equals 17 residues. V shed 0 bases and J 4 bases; nucleotides not matched to a gene: 9. In DNA form, the CDR3 reads TGCGCCAGCAGCTTGGAGCGGGCCAGGGGGCTGGGAAACACCATATATTTT. This codes for CASSLERARGLGNTIYF.

This chain joins TRBV2 and TRBJ1-5; D may be TRBD1 (6 bases). Germline values: CDR1 SNHLY, CDR2 FYNNEI. This CDR3 region has 17 residues. The germline V and J ends were trimmed by 6 bases and 0 bases, with 18 bases remaining between them. Written as DNA, the CDR3 is TGTGCCAGCAGGGGGGCCCTGGACAGCTATAGCAATCAGCCCCAGCATTTT. This codes for CASRGALDSYSNQPQHF.

In this sample, this clone turned up once. The genes are TRBV30 and TRBJ1-5; no reliable D call. With 1 base removed from V and 5 bases from J, the gap between germline ends came to 9 bases. CDR3 length: 13 residues. CDR1 and CDR2 (germline): GTSNPN, SVGIG (reference sequence). As DNA, the CDR3 is TGTGCCTGGAGTGCTACCGGGGATCAGCCCCAGCATTTT. Its translation is CAWSATGDQPQHF.

The rearrangement joins TRBV4-1 to TRBJ2-1; D gene unclear. Trimming shortened V by 4 bases and J by 4 bases, and 11 bases separated the two germline ends. The CDR3 runs to 14 residues. The V gene's germline CDR1 is MGHRA and CDR2 YSYEKL. The CDR3 reads CASSLLARYNEQFF. CDR3 coding DNA: TGCGCCAGCAGCCTGTTAGCCCGTTACAATGAGCAGTTCTTC.

This chain connects TRBV11-2 to TRBJ2-5, with 7 bases identical to TRBD2. Germline V gene sequence: CDR1 SGHAT, CDR2 FQNNGV. The CDR3 has 13 residues. With 7 bases clipped from V and 4 bases from J, the junction kept 6 bases outside the gene matches. The CDR3 DNA reads as TGTGCCAGCACCCTCGGGAGGCGAGAGACCCAGTACTTC. This encodes CASTLGRRETQYF.